This entry lists 31 T cell receptor beta chains sequenced from one sample in a study of neurological immune-mediated disorders. TCRdb re-analysed the 5' RACE reads in MiXCR, keeping a single row per CDR3 protein. The sample consists of approximately 60,000 distinct CDR3 sequences, around 4% of them appearing once. The sample consisted of PBMCs. These receptors were taken from a middle-aged man with multiple sclerosis.

The gene calls are TRBV7-3 and TRBJ1-1; TRBD1 might be the D (6 bases). Germline V gives CDR1 SGHTA, CDR2 FQGTGA. This CDR3 region has 14 residues. V lost 5 bases and J lost 4, with 14 bases in between. CDR3 protein: CASSKGGTGTEAFF. The CDR3, as DNA: TGTGCCAGCAGCAAAGGGGGGACGGGCACTGAAGCTTTCTTT.

This clonotype was recorded many times. The chain is built from TRBV29-1 and TRBJ2-6, with D perhaps matching TRBD2 (6 bases). Trimming took off 5 bases at V and 0 bases at J, with 17 bases between the two ends. CDR1 and CDR2 from the germline V gene are SQVTM and ANQGSEA. The CDR3 spans 17 residues. The CDR3 DNA follows: TGCAGCGTTTCCCCGGGACTTACGGGCTCTGGGGCCAACGTCCTGACTTTC. Protein sequence: CSVSPGLTGSGANVLTF.

This clonotype was found many times. The gene calls are TRBV11-3 and TRBJ1-1; D is possibly TRBD1 (6 bases). The CDR3 length is 14 residues. CDR1 and CDR2 from the germline V gene are SGHNT and YENEEA. Trimming stripped 5 bases from V and 6 bases from J, with 16 bases between. The CDR3 is CASSRGGPGAEAFF. The CDR3 region has the DNA TGTGCCAGCAGCAGAGGGGGTCCCGGGGCTGAAGCTTTCTTT.

There are many counts of this clonotype. The CDR3 spells CASSLGLAGDFSYEQYF. CDR3 DNA sequence: TGCGCCAGCAGCTTAGGACTAGCGGGAGACTTCTCCTACGAGCAGTACTTC. This chain links TRBV5-1 with TRBJ2-7; 13 bases map to TRBD2. The CDR3 totals 17 residues. V shed 2 bases and J 0 bases; nucleotides not matched to a gene: 5. Germline CDR1 SGHRS, CDR2 YFSETQ.

This clonotype has ten or more counts. The chain links TRBV11-3 to TRBJ2-1, with TRBD2 matching 8 bases. CDR1 is SGHNT and CDR2 is YENEEA in the germline V gene. The CDR3 is made up of 15 amino acids. V dropped 0 bases and J dropped 5; count of bases not matched to a gene: 3. The CDR3, as DNA: TGTGCCAGCAGCTTAGACCGGGGGGGCCACAATGAGCAGTTCTTC. Protein sequence: CASSLDRGGHNEQFF.

This clonotype was seen many times. The gene calls are TRBV10-2 and TRBJ2-1; 9 nucleotides match TRBD1. The CDR3 length is 12 residues. Germline CDR1 and CDR2: WSHSY and SAAADI. Trimming removed 6 bases from V and 10 bases from J; junction bases left unmatched: 4. Here the CDR3 reads CASRHGQGEQFF. The CDR3 DNA sequence: TGCGCCAGCAGACACGGACAGGGGGAGCAGTTCTTC.

Ten or more counts support this clonotype. The V call is TRBV5-6, the J call TRBJ2-7; TRBD1 matches at 10 bases. The V segment lost 6 bases and the J segment 4 bases; nucleotides outside the gene matches: 4. This CDR3 is built from 13 residues. CDR1 and CDR2 (germline): SGHDT, YYEEEE. Here the CDR3 reads CASIDRGQYEQYF. The CDR3 bases are TGTGCCAGCATTGACAGGGGGCAGTACGAGCAGTACTTC.

J is TRBJ1-5 and V is TRBV12-3 or TRBV12-4; a weak D match, TRBD1 (5 bases). The CDR3 runs to 13 residues. The V and J ends lost 4 bases and 4 bases respectively, with 8 bases between them. The DNA for the CDR3 is TGTGCCAGCAGTTGGGACCGAAATCAGCCCCAGCATTTT. Encoded protein: CASSWDRNQPQHF.

The table lists this clonotype with many counts. V and J are TRBV4-1 and TRBJ2-7, with D unresolved. The germline V and J ends were trimmed by 2 bases and 0 bases, with 11 bases remaining between them. This CDR3 spans 15 amino acids. Germline assignment: CDR1 MGHRA and CDR2 YSYEKL. CDR3 loop: CASSQPDRVSYEQYF. CDR3 bases: TGCGCCAGCAGCCAACCTGATAGGGTCTCCTACGAGCAGTACTTC.

This clonotype was picked up many times. V gene TRBV3-1 combines with J gene TRBJ1-6, with D perhaps TRBD1 (6 bases). This CDR3 has 14 amino acids. Trimming left V 6 bases short and J 6 bases short, with 12 bases between. Per the germline V gene, CDR1 is LGHDT and CDR2 is YNNKEL (reference sequence). The DNA for the CDR3 is TGTGCCAGCAGAGAGACAGGACTTAATTCACCCCTCCACTTT. It codes for CASRETGLNSPLHF.

This clonotype was seen at least ten times. This chain joins TRBV27 and TRBJ1-2, with no clear D. The CDR3 extends over 16 amino acids. Looked up from germline, CDR1 is MNHEY and CDR2 is SMNVEV (reference sequence). Trimming pared 5 bases from V and 2 bases from J, leaving 18 bases between. The CDR3 here is CASSLSFQERNYGYTF. In nucleotides, the CDR3 is TGTGCCAGCAGTCTCTCCTTTCAGGAGCGAAACTATGGCTACACCTTC.

This clonotype occurred many times. The chain uses TRBV20-1 and TRBJ2-1; 7 bases are shared with TRBD1. Germline V gene lookup returns CDR1 DFQATT and CDR2 SNEGSKA (reference sequence). CDR3 size: 14 residues. With 5 bases clipped from V and 8 bases from J, the junction kept 12 bases outside the gene matches. The CDR3 DNA is TGCAGTGCTTCCCACCTGACAGGGTGGTATGAGCAGTTCTTC. Translation gives CSASHLTGWYEQFF.

This clonotype appeared many times. The J gene is TRBJ1-2, the V gene TRBV27; tentatively, D is TRBD1 (5 bases). The V and J ends lost 4 bases and 5 bases respectively, with 17 bases between them. Germline values: CDR1 MNHEY, CDR2 SMNVEV (reference sequence). The CDR3 length is 15 residues. The CDR3 reads CASSSQGTRWYGYTF. In DNA, the CDR3 is TGTGCCAGCAGTTCCCAGGGCACGCGGTGGTATGGCTACACCTTC.

This clonotype was recorded at least ten times. The rearrangement uses TRBV6-2 or TRBV6-3 and TRBJ2-7; tentative D call: TRBD1 (6 bases). Trimming removed 6 bases at V and 1 base at J, with 10 bases between. The CDR3 sequence is 13 residues long. CDR1 MNHEY and CDR2 SVGEGT come from the germline V gene. The CDR3 sequence is CASRSTGSYEQYF. The DNA for the CDR3 is TGTGCCAGCAGGTCCACAGGGTCCTACGAGCAGTACTTC.

This clonotype was seen at least ten times. V usage is TRBV20-1 and J usage is TRBJ2-7, with TRBD1 matching over 12 bases. This CDR3 comprises 16 residues. With V trimmed by 4 bases and J by 0 bases, 7 bases remained unmatched. The germline CDR1 and CDR2 sequences are DFQATT and SNEGSKA (reference sequence). The CDR3 spells CSATGQGARSSYEQYV. CDR3 coding DNA: TGCAGTGCTACGGGACAGGGGGCGCGGAGCTCCTACGAGCAGTACGTC.

The chain is built from TRBV4-1 and TRBJ1-5, with a tentative D call TRBD1 (5 bases). CDR3 size: 15 residues. Trimming removed 7 bases from V and 0 bases from J, with 13 bases in between. Germline CDR1 MGHRA, CDR2 YSYEKL. The CDR3 nucleotides are TGCGCCAGCAACCCGGGACTGAATAGCAATCAGCCCCAGCATTTT. Amino acid sequence: CASNPGLNSNQPQHF.

This clonotype showed up just a few times. Possible read error: a much larger clone is one base away. The chain joins TRBV12-3 or TRBV12-4 to TRBJ1-1; the D is unclear. The CDR3 is 13 residues long. V lost 3 bases and J lost 3, with 8 bases in between. The chain's CDR3 is CASSFKGDTEAFF. The CDR3 nucleotides read TGTGCCAGCAGTTTTAAGGGAGACACTGAAGCTTTCTTT.

This clonotype was observed many times. This chain joins TRBV12-5 and TRBJ2-3; D gene ambiguous. The CDR3 is made up of 14 amino acids. Germline CDR1 reads LGHNT; CDR2 reads FRNRAP. V lost 3 bases, J lost 0 bases, and 7 bases lay in between. CDR3 coding DNA: TGTGCTAGTGGTTTTCTCGGAAGCACAGATACGCAGTATTTT. It is translated as CASGFLGSTDTQYF.

Many counts were recorded for this clonotype. The CDR3 DNA is TGCGCCAGCAGAGAAGGGCTAGGCAAAGATACGCAGTATTTT. Translating gives CASREGLGKDTQYF. The J gene is TRBJ2-3, the V gene TRBV5-1; no clear D. The CDR3 extends over 14 amino acids. Trimming removed 5 bases at V and 5 bases at J, with 15 bases between. Germline CDR1 is SGHRS and CDR2 is YFSETQ.

This clonotype came up many times. The chain uses TRBV27 and TRBJ1-1, with TRBD1 matching over 10 bases. Germline assignment: CDR1 MNHEY and CDR2 SMNVEV (reference sequence). The CDR3 is made up of 17 amino acids. The V segment lost 0 bases and the J segment 5 bases; nucleotides outside the gene matches: 9. The CDR3 here is CASSLSYFRDRGTEAFF. For the CDR3, the DNA is TGTGCCAGCAGTTTATCTTACTTCCGGGACAGGGGTACTGAAGCTTTCTTT.

This clonotype appeared many times. The gene calls are TRBV20-1 and TRBJ2-5, with D possibly being TRBD1 or TRBD2 (5 bases each). The CDR3 is 13 residues long. CDR1 and CDR2 (germline): DFQATT, SNEGSKA (reference sequence). V lost 3 bases to trimming and J lost 4 bases, with 12 bases between them. The CDR3 DNA reads as TGCAGTGCTAGGGGACCCCCTCCAGAGACCCAGTACTTC. Translated: CSARGPPPETQYF.

The sample holds many counts of this clonotype. The V and J genes are TRBV6-2 or TRBV6-3 and TRBJ2-3; the D is unclear. The CDR3 has 15 residues. The V end lost 4 bases, the J end lost 5 bases, and 16 bases lay between the germline ends. Per germline, CDR1 MNHEY and CDR2 SVGEGT. CDR3 amino acids: CASSSAERLRDTQYF. The CDR3 nucleotides are TGTGCCAGCAGTTCAGCAGAGCGCCTGCGAGATACGCAGTATTTT.

Ten or more counts support this clonotype. The V and J genes are TRBV7-8 and TRBJ2-2; D may be TRBD1 (5 bases). The germline CDR1 and CDR2 sequences are SGHVS and FQNEAQ. This CDR3 region has 14 residues. V gave up 3 bases and J gave up 9 bases, with 14 bases separating them. CDR3 in DNA: TGTGCCAGCAGCTTGGTGACAGTACCTCGGGAGCTGTTTTTT. Residues: CASSLVTVPRELFF.

At least ten counts were recorded for this clonotype. The chain recombines TRBV6-6 with TRBJ2-5; 9 nucleotides line up with TRBD1. CDR3 length: 14 amino acids. Germline V gene data show CDR1 as MNHNY and CDR2 as SVGAGI (reference sequence). V trimming: 2 bases; J trimming: 3 bases; junction bases outside the gene matches: 1. CDR3 amino acids: CASSYGTGKETQYF. CDR3 DNA: TGTGCCAGCAGTTACGGGACAGGGAAAGAGACCCAGTACTTC.

This clonotype has at least ten counts. V gene TRBV5-1 combines with J gene TRBJ2-3; no definite D call. The V end lost 6 bases, the J end lost 3 bases, and 11 bases lay between the germline ends. Germline loops: CDR1 SGHRS, CDR2 YFSETQ. This CDR3 has 13 residues. CDR3 residues: CASTLLRTDTQYF. CDR3 coding DNA: TGCGCCAGCACCTTACTCAGAACAGATACGCAGTATTTT.

The table lists this clonotype with many counts. The V call is TRBV20-1, the J call TRBJ2-5; D might be TRBD1 or TRBD2, each matching 5 bases. V was cut by 1 base and J by 2 bases, with 23 bases left in between. This CDR3 has 18 amino acids. Germline values: CDR1 DFQATT, CDR2 SNEGSKA (reference sequence). The CDR3 spells CSARVGPGQRSGQETQYF. As DNA, the CDR3 is TGCAGTGCTAGAGTGGGTCCGGGGCAGAGGTCGGGGCAAGAGACCCAGTACTTC.

At least ten counts were recorded for this clonotype. This chain connects TRBV7-9 to TRBJ2-3; 7 bases line up with TRBD1. Germline V gene data show CDR1 as SEHNR and CDR2 as FQNEAQ (reference sequence). The CDR3 is 16 residues long. Germline trimming cut 4 bases from V and 3 bases from J; bases unmatched to any gene: 10. The DNA for the CDR3 is TGTGCCAGCAGCTCCCTAGGGGGCCTCCGAACAGATACGCAGTATTTT. It encodes CASSSLGGLRTDTQYF. The variable domain in full, with the rest retrieved from reference TRBV7-9 and TRBJ2-3, is DTGVSQNPRHKITKRGQNVTFRCDPISEHNRLYWYRQTLGQGPEFLTYFQNEAQLEKSRLLSDRFSAERPKGSFSTLEIQRTEQGDSAMYLCASSSLGGLRTDTQYFGPGTRLTVL.

This clonotype was observed many times. The rearrangement links TRBV5-1 to TRBJ1-6, with unresolved D. Per germline, CDR1 SGHRS and CDR2 YFSETQ. The CDR3 runs to 13 residues. Deletions cut 1 base from V and 10 bases from J, with 9 bases between. The CDR3 is CASSLSALSPLHF. CDR3 nucleotides: TGCGCCAGCAGCTTGTCGGCTTTGTCACCCCTCCACTTT.

This clonotype was found many times. This chain uses TRBV20-1 with TRBJ1-1; 8 bases align to TRBD1. The V gene end was trimmed by 3 bases and the J gene end by 11 bases; junction bases not matched to a gene: 8. This CDR3 is 12 amino acids long. CDR1 and CDR2 (germline): DFQATT, SNEGSKA (reference sequence). In nucleotides, the CDR3 is TGCAGTGCTAGTGCGACAGGGGCTTCCGCTTTCTTT. Its protein product is CSASATGASAFF.

This clonotype was recorded many times. This rearrangement joins TRBV3-1 to TRBJ1-1, with D possibly TRBD1 on 5 matching bases. V dropped 0 bases and J dropped 11 bases, with 10 bases sitting between them. Germline loops: CDR1 LGHDT, CDR2 YNNKEL (reference sequence). This CDR3 contains 12 residues. The CDR3: CASSQESRDAFF. The CDR3 nucleotides read TGTGCCAGCAGCCAAGAGAGCAGGGACGCTTTCTTT.

At least ten counts were recorded for this clonotype. The rearrangement links TRBV9 to TRBJ2-3; D uncertain. Looked up from germline, CDR1 is SGDLS and CDR2 is YYNGEE. V lost 0 bases and J 2 bases, leaving 7 bases between the germline ends. The CDR3 is 14 residues long. The CDR3 DNA sequence: TGTGCCAGCAGCGTAGATATTAACACAGATACGCAGTATTTT. Translating it yields CASSVDINTDTQYF. The complete variable domain, with remaining parts taken from reference TRBV9 and TRBJ2-3, reads DSGVTQTPKHLITATGQRVTLRCSPRSGDLSVYWYQQSLDQGLQFLIQYYNGEERAKGNILERFSAQQFPDLHSELNLSSLELGDSALYFCASSVDINTDTQYFGPGTRLTVL.